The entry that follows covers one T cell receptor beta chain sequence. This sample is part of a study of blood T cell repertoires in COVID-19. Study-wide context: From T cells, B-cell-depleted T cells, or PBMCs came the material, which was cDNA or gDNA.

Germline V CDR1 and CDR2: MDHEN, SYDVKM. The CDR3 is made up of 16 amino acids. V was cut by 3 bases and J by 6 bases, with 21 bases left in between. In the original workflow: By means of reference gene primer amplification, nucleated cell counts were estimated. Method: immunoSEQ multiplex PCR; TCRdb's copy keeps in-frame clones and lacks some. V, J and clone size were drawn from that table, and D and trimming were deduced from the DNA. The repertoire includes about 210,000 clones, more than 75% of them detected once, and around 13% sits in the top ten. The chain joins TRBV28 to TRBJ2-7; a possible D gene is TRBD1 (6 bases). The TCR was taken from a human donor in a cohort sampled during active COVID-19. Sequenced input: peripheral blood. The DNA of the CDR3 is TGTGCCAGCAGTTTCCGCGGTTATCAGGGGCCCCTCGAGCAGTACTTC. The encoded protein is CASSFRGYQGPLEQYF. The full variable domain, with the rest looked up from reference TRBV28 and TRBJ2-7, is DVKVTQSSRYLVKRTGEKVFLECVQDMDHENMFWYRQDPGLGLRLIYFSYDVKMKEKGDIPEGYSVSREKKERFSLILESASTNQTSMYLCASSFRGYQGPLEQYFGPGTRLTVT.